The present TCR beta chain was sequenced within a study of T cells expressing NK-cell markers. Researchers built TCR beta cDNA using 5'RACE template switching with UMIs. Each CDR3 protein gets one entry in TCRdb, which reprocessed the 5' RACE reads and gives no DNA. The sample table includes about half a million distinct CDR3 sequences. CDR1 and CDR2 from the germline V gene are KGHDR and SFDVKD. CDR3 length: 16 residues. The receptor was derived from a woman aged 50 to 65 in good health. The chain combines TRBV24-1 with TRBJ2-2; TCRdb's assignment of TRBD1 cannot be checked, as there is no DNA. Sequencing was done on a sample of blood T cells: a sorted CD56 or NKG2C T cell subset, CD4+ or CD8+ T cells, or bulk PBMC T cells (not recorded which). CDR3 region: CATSDFRTAGTGELFF.